This TCR beta chain derives from a study of patients and donors after allogeneic stem cell transplantation. The CDR3 loop spans 15 amino acids. Trimming pared 6 bases from V and 0 bases from J, leaving 12 bases between. MiXCR, applied by TCRdb to the RT-PCR reads, yields one record per CDR3 protein. Of under 200,000 distinct CDR3 sequences listed, 25% to 35% were seen once; the top ten hold approximately 3%. This clonotype has only a few counts. The chain employs TRBV12-3 or TRBV12-4 and TRBJ1-5; D possibly corresponds to TRBD1 (5 bases). The sequence derives from a human donor who was either an allogeneic HSCT recipient or a stem cell or donor lymphocyte infusion donor (not recorded which). It is not recorded whose cells these are; they may come from a transplant donor. Sequencing input: blood, either unsorted or a sorted T cell fraction (not recorded which). CDR3 sequence reads: CASSEQDGSNQPQHF. The CDR3 DNA follows: TGTGCCAGCAGCGAACAGGACGGTAGCAATCAGCCCCAGCATTTT.